These 12 T cell receptor beta chains were sequenced from one sample in a study of regulatory and conventional T cells in RAG deficiency. Genomic DNA came from blood conventional CD4+ T cells gated CD25-low CD127-high. Profiled with immunoSEQ multiplex PCR; TCRdb holds only in-frame clones, not every one. The table has about 30,000 clones, around 96% seen once; the top ten hold approximately 0.35%. The sample was also reused in another study, on regulatory T cells. Per that study: Amplification used 52 TRBV primers and 13 TRBJ primers.

What was sequenced was CD25- CD4+ T cells sorted from blood. Source of these receptors: a human donor in good health.

The CDR3 loop is CAWSNRVGVYSNQPQHF. CDR3 bases: TGTGCCTGGAGTAACAGGGTAGGGGTTTATAGCAATCAGCCCCAGCATTTT. The chain combines TRBV30 with TRBJ1-5; perhaps TRBD1 as D (6 bases). V lost 2 bases to trimming and J lost 0 bases, with 17 bases between them. The germline V gene encodes CDR1 GTSNPN and CDR2 SVGIG (reference sequence). This CDR3 region has 17 residues.

V gene TRBV2 combines with J gene TRBJ2-1, with 7 bases that match TRBD2. The V segment lost 2 bases and the J segment 2 bases; nucleotides outside the gene matches: 6. CDR1 is SNHLY and CDR2 is FYNNEI in the germline V gene. The CDR3 spans 16 residues. The DNA for the CDR3 is TGTGCCAGCAGTGAACGGCGACTAGCTGCCTACAATGAGCAGTTCTTC. It codes for CASSERRLAAYNEQFF.

The chain carries TRBV27 and TRBJ1-5; TRBD1 aligns across 9 bases. Trimming at V came to 6 bases and at J to 6 bases, leaving 9 bases not matched to a gene. Germline CDR1 is MNHEY and CDR2 is SMNVEV (reference sequence). The CDR3 runs 15 residues. The CDR3 bases are TGTGCCAGCAGACAACAGGGGGCTATGGTTCAGCCCCAGCATTTT. Its translation: CASRQQGAMVQPQHF.

This clone was detected a few times. The chain is built from TRBV27 and TRBJ2-5, with 9 bases identical to TRBD2. V dropped 4 bases and J dropped 5; count of bases not matched to a gene: 11. CDR3 length: 16 residues. From germline, CDR1 is MNHEY and CDR2 SMNVEV (reference sequence). The CDR3 DNA sequence: TGTGCCAGCAGTTCCCTTGGGCGGGGGGGCGTGGAGACCCAGTACTTC. Translated, it gives CASSSLGRGGVETQYF.

This chain connects TRBV19 to TRBJ2-3; tentatively, D is TRBD1 (5 bases). From germline, CDR1 is LNHDA and CDR2 SQIVND (reference sequence). V lost 7 bases and J lost 6, with 20 bases in between. The CDR3 covers 15 residues. CDR3 coding DNA: TGTGCCAGTAATGCAGGGCACTCGAAGGGGGATACGCAGTATTTT. It yields the protein CASNAGHSKGDTQYF. Full variable domain (remainder filled in from reference TRBV19 and TRBJ2-3): DGGITQSPKYLFRKEGQNVTLSCEQNLNHDAMYWYRQDPGQGLRLIYYSQIVNDFQKGDIAEGYSVSREKKESFPLTVTSAQKNPTAFYLCASNAGHSKGDTQYFGPGTRLTVL.

The V gene is TRBV5-1, the J gene TRBJ2-5; TRBD2 matches 9 bases. CDR1 and CDR2 from the germline V gene are SGHRS and YFSETQ. The CDR3 totals 15 residues. With V trimmed by 0 bases and J by 2 bases, 2 bases remained unmatched. CDR3 loop: CASSLGLAVQETQYF. The CDR3 DNA reads as TGCGCCAGCAGCTTGGGACTAGCGGTTCAAGAGACCCAGTACTTC.

V gene TRBV6-5 combines with J gene TRBJ1-1; D uncertain. Germline CDR1 reads MNHEY; CDR2 reads SVGAGI. Trimming cost V 2 bases and J 6 bases, with 4 bases left between them. The CDR3 has 11 residues. The CDR3 DNA reads as TGTGCCAGCAGTTACAGAGCTGAAGCTTTCTTT. Translation gives CASSYRAEAFF.

The chain is built from TRBV9 and TRBJ2-2; 8 positions agree with TRBD1. CDR3 length equals 15 residues. Germline V CDR1 and CDR2: SGDLS, YYNGEE. Germline trimming cut 4 bases from V and 7 bases from J; bases unmatched to any gene: 9. DNA of the CDR3: TGTGCCAGCAGCCCCCCGGGACAGGTTAACGGGGAGCTGTTTTTT. It specifies CASSPPGQVNGELFF.

The CDR3 sequence is CASSFPTGNTGELFF. The CDR3, as DNA: TGTGCCAGCAGTTTTCCGACAGGGAACACCGGGGAGCTGTTTTTT. This sequence joins TRBV6-5 and TRBJ2-2; D is possibly TRBD1 (6 bases). V lost 4 bases and J lost 1, with 10 bases in between. Germline CDR1 reads MNHEY; CDR2 reads SVGAGI. This CDR3 comprises 15 residues.

CDR3 DNA: TGCGCCAGCTCCTCCGTGGGAGGGAGGGTCGAGCAGTACTTC. It is translated as CASSSVGGRVEQYF. This chain joins TRBV4-1 and TRBJ2-7; 7 bases line up with TRBD2. The CDR3 totals 14 residues. The germline CDR1 and CDR2 sequences are MGHRA and YSYEKL. Trimming took 8 bases from V and 6 from J; bases not matched to a gene: 13.

The chain links TRBV5-1 to TRBJ2-2; D perhaps matches TRBD1 (7 bases). Trimming took off 7 bases at V and 5 bases at J, with 24 bases between the two ends. There are 17 residues in the CDR3. Germline V gene data show CDR1 as SGHRS and CDR2 as YFSETQ. CDR3 bases: TGCGCCAGCTACAGGGGTGGGAGCGGGCTGAAAACCGGGGAGCTGTTTTTT. This gives the protein CASYRGGSGLKTGELFF.

The chain has TRBV7-2 and TRBJ2-2; tentatively, D is TRBD1 (5 bases). Germline CDR1 and CDR2: SGHTA and FQGNSA. The CDR3 extends over 16 amino acids. V dropped 1 base and J dropped 6 bases, with 15 bases sitting between them. The CDR3 DNA sequence: TGTGCCAGCAGCTTAGGGTACCCCAGGGCGTCCGGGGAGCTGTTTTTT. The encoded protein is CASSLGYPRASGELFF.